The clone carrying this TCR beta chain has a single count. This sample stems from a study of PD-L1 blockade in urothelial cancer. Regarding time point: pretreatment peripheral blood. Each patient presented with locally advanced or metastatic urothelial carcinoma. Each patient supplied 1 to 8 pretreatment and on-treatment samples. Per the germline V gene, CDR1 is MNHEY and CDR2 is SVGAGI. Trimming shortened V by 7 bases and J by 5 bases, and 10 bases separated the two germline ends. The length of the CDR3 is 12 residues. Templates that were synthetic TCR analogs were spiked into each PCR. The assay was immunoSEQ multiplex PCR, and TCRdb's table has in-frame clones only and misses some. The table records roughly 130,000 clones, 70% to 85% of them present only once.

The sequence came from a man in his forties or fifties with urothelial cancer. The chain recombines TRBV6-5 with TRBJ2-3, with a weak D call TRBD2 (5 bases). The material was PBMCs, obtained around atezolizumab (anti-PD-L1) treatment. CDR3 bases: TGTGCCAGCACTTCTAGCCTAGATACGCAGTATTTT. This sequence encodes CASTSSLDTQYF.